This TCR beta chain is drawn from a study of OX40 agonist ivuxolimab in advanced cancers. For the study at large: In this trial design, patients received ivuxolimab intravenously at 0.01 to 10 mg/kg every 2 weeks. Patients were roughly 81% male with ages roughly 20 to 90, mean about 60.

Generated by immunoSEQ multiplex PCR, the TCRdb table keeps only in-frame clones and is missing some. The data show fewer than 15,000 clones, 84% seen once. V lost 8 bases and J lost 2, with 11 bases in between. The CDR3 is 13 residues long. From germline, CDR1 is MNHEY and CDR2 SMNVEV (reference sequence). The study, taken as a whole, reports: Antigens targeted by the expanded peripheral T cells were not determined. Patients with a partial response at 0.1-3.0 mg/kg had among the lowest clonal expansion.

Regarding this clone: What it recognizes is unknown.

This sample comprised CD4+ or CD8+ T cells sorted from blood, obtained in a trial of the OX40 agonist ivuxolimab. This rearrangement joins TRBV27 to TRBJ2-3; D gene ambiguous. The receptor was derived from an adult with an advanced solid tumor such as melanoma, head and neck, liver or kidney cancer. The CDR3 loop is CASLRRPTDTQYF. The CDR3 nucleotides read TGTGCCAGCCTCCGGCGCCCCACAGATACGCAGTATTTT.